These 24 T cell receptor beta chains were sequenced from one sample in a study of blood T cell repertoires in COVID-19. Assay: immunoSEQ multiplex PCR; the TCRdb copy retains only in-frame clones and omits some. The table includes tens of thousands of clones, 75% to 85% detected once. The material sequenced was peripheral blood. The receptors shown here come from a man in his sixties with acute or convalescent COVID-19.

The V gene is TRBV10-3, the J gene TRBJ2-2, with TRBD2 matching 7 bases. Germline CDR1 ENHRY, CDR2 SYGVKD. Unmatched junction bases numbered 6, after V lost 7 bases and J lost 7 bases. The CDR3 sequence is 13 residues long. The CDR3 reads CAINGGGSGELFF. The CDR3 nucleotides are TGTGCCATCAACGGGGGAGGGAGCGGGGAGCTGTTTTTT.

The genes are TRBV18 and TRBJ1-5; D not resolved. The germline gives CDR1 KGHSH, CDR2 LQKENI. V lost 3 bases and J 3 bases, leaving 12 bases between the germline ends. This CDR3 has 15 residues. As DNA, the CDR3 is TGTGCCAGCTCACCTAGCGGCAGACCCAATCAGCCCCAGCATTTT. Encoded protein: CASSPSGRPNQPQHF. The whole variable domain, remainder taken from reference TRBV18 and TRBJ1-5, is NAGVMQNPRHLVRRRGQEARLRCSPMKGHSHVYWYRQLPEEGLKFMVYLQKENIIDESGMPKERFSAEFPKEGPSILRIQQVVRGDSAAYFCASSPSGRPNQPQHFGDGTRLSIL.

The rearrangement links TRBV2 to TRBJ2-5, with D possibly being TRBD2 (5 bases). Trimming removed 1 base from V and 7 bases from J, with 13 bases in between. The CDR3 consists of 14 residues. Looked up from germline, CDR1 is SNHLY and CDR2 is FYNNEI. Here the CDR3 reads CASSEEGAPGTQYF. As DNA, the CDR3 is TGTGCCAGCAGTGAAGAGGGAGCACCGGGGACCCAGTACTTC.

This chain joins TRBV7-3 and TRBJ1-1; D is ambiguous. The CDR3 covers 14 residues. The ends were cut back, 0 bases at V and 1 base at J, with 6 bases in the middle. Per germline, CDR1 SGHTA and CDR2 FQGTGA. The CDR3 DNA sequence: TGTGCCAGCAGCTTAACCGGGGAGAACACTGAAGCTTTCTTT. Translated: CASSLTGENTEAFF.

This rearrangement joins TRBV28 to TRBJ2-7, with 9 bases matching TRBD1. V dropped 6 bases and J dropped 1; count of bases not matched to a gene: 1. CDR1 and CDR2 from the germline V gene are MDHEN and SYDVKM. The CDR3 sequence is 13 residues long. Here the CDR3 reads CASRGTGSYEQYF. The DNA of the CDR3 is TGTGCCAGCAGGGGGACAGGGTCCTACGAGCAGTACTTC. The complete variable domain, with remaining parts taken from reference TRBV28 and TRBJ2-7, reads DVKVTQSSRYLVKRTGEKVFLECVQDMDHENMFWYRQDPGLGLRLIYFSYDVKMKEKGDIPEGYSVSREKKERFSLILESASTNQTSMYLCASRGTGSYEQYFGPGTRLTVT.

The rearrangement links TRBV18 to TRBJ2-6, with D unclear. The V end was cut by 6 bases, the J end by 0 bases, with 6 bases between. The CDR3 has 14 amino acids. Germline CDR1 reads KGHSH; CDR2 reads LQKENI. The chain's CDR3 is CASSPLSGANVLTF. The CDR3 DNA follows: TGTGCCAGCTCCCCCCTCTCTGGGGCCAACGTCCTGACTTTC.

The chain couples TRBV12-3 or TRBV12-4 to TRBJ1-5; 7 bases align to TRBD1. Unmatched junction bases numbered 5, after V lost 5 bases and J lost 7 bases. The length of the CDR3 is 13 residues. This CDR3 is CASSRQGRQPQHF. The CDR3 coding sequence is TGTGCCAGCAGTAGACAGGGAAGGCAGCCCCAGCATTTT.

CDR3 bases: TGTGCCAGCAGCTTGAACGGGAGGGCAGATACGCAGTATTTT. As protein: CASSLNGRADTQYF. The chain links TRBV5-4 to TRBJ2-3; 8 bases are a match to TRBD2. Germline V CDR1 and CDR2: SGHNT, YYREEE (reference sequence). CDR3 length equals 14 residues. Unmatched junction bases numbered 2, after V lost 1 base and J lost 4 bases.

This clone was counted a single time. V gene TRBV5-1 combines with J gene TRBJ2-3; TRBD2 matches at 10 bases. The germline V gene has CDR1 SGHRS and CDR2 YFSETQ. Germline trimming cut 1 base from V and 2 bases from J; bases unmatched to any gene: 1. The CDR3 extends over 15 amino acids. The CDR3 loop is CASSLTSGDTDTQYF. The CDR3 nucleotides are TGCGCCAGCAGCTTGACTAGCGGGGACACAGATACGCAGTATTTT.

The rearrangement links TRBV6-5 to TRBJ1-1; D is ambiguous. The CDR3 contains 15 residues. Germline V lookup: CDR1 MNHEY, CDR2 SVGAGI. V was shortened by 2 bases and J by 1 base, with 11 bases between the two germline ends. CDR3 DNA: TGTGCCAGCAGTTACAGGGCCGCGGGGAACACTGAAGCTTTCTTT. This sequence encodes CASSYRAAGNTEAFF.

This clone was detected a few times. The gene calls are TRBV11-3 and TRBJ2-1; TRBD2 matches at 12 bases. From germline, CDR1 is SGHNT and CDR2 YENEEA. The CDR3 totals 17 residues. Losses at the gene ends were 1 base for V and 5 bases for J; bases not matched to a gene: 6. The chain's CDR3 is CASSLGLTSGGHNEQFF. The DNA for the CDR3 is TGTGCCAGCAGCTTAGGTTTGACTAGCGGGGGACACAATGAGCAGTTCTTC. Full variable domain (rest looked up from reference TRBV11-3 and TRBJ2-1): EAGVVQSPRYKIIEKKQPVAFWCNPISGHNTLYWYLQNLGQGPELLIRYENEEAVDDSQLPKDRFSAERLKGVDSTLKIQPAELGDSAVYLCASSLGLTSGGHNEQFFGPGTRLTVL.

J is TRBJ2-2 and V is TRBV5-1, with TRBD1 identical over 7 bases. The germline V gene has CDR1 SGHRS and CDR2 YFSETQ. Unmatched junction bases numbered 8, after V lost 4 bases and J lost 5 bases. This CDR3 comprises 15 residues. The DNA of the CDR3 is TGCGCCAGCAGCCCACCGGGACAGCAAACCGGGGAGCTGTTTTTT. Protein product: CASSPPGQQTGELFF.

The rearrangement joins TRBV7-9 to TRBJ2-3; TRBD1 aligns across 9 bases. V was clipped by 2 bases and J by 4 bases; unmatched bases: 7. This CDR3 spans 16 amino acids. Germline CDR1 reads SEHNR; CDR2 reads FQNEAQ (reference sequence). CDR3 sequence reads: CASSLRGTGIPDTQYF. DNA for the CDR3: TGTGCCAGCAGCTTAAGGGGGACAGGGATCCCAGATACGCAGTATTTT.

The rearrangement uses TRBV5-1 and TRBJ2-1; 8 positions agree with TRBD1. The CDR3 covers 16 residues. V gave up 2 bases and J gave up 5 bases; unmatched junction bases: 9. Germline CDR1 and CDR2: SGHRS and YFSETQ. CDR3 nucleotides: TGCGCCAGCAGCTTAACAGGGGGTGTGGGGAACAATGAGCAGTTCTTC. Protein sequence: CASSLTGGVGNNEQFF.

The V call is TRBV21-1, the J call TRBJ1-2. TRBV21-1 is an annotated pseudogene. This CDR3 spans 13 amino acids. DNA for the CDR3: TGTGCCAGCAGCAAATCGGAGAACTATGGCTACACCTTC. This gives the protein CASSKSENYGYTF.

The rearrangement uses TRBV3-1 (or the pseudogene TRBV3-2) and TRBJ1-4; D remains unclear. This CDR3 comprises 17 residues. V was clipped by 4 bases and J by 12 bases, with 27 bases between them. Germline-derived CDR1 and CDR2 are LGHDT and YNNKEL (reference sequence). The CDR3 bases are TGTGCCAGCAGCCTACAAAGAGGTATGCGGGTTTGGGTGGAACTGTTTTTT. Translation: CASSLQRGMRVWVELFF.

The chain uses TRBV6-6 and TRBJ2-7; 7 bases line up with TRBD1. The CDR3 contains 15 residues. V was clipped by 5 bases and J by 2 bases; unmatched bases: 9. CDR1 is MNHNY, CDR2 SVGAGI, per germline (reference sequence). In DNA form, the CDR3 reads TGTGCCAGCAGTACCGGGACAGTCCCTGCCTACGAGCAGTACGTC. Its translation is CASSTGTVPAYEQYV.

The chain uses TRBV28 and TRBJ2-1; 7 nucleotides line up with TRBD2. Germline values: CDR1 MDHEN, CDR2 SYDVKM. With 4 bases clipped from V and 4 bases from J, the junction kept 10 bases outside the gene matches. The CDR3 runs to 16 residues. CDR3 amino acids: CASSSRLARGYNEQFF. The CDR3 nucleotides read TGTGCCAGCAGTTCCCGACTAGCTCGGGGATACAATGAGCAGTTCTTC.

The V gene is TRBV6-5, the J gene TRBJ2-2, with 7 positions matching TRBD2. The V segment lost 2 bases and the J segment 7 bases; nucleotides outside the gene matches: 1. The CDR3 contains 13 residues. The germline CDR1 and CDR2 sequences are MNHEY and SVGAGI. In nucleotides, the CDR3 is TGTGCCAGCAGTTACGGGGGGGTCGGGGAGCTGTTTTTT. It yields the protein CASSYGGVGELFF.

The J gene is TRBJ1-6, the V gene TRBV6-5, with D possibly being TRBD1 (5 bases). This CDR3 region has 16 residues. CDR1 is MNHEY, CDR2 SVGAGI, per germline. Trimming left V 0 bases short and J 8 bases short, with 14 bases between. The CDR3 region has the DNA TGTGCCAGCAGTTACTCGGCAGGGAGGGCGCATTCACCCCTCCACTTT. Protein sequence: CASSYSAGRAHSPLHF.

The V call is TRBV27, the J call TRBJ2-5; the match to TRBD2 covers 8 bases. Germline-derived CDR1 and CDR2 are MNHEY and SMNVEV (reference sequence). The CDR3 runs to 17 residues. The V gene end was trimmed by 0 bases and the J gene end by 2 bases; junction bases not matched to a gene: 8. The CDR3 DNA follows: TGTGCCAGCAGTTTATCGGGGCGGGGGGAGCTACAAGAGACCCAGTACTTC. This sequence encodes CASSLSGRGELQETQYF.

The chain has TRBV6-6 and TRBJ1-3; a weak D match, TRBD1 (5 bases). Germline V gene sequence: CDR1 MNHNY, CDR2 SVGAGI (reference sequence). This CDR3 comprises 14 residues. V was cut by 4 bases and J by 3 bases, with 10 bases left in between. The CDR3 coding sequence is TGTGCCAGCAGTTTAGGGGTCGGTGGAAACACCATATATTTT. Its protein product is CASSLGVGGNTIYF.

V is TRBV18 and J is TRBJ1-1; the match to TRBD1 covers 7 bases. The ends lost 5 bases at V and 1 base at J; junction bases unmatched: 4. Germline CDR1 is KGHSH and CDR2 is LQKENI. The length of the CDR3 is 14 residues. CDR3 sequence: CASSKTGKNTEAFF. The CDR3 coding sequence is TGTGCCAGCTCAAAGACAGGGAAGAACACTGAAGCTTTCTTT.

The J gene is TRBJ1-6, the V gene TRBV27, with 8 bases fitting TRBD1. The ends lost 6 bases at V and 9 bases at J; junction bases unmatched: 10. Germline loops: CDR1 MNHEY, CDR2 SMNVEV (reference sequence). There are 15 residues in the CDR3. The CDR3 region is CASRQRTGQGSPLHF. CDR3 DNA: TGTGCCAGCAGACAGCGGACAGGGCAAGGTTCACCCCTCCACTTT.